These T cell receptor beta chains were read from a single sample in a study of identical twins. MiXCR was run by TCRdb on the 5' RACE reads, yielding one entry per CDR3 protein. The sample has around 280,000 distinct CDR3 sequences; around 8.8% are singletons. A further study also used this sample, focusing on yellow fever vaccine responses in identical twins.

The sequencing sample was made of memory (CD45RO+) T cells sorted from blood. Every receptor here comes from a woman between 18 and 29 years old in good health. Each CDR3 is given with its conserved first and last residue. Fields, in order: V gene, J gene, D gene, clone size, CDR3 DNA, CDR3 protein. The D gene is left open where the match is weak. Not every row has a clone size; where given, it reads once, few, many or a size class.

V: TRBV12-3/TRBV12-4
J: TRBJ1-3
D: -
size: many
DNA: TGTGCCAGCAGTTCGATGACCTTTTATGGAAACACCATATATTTT
CDR3: CASSSMTFYGNTIYF

V: TRBV6-5
J: TRBJ1-2
D: TRBD1
size: many
DNA: TGTGCCAGCAGTTACCTAGGGACAGAAGTGAAAGGCTACACCTTC
CDR3: CASSYLGTEVKGYTF

V: TRBV4-2
J: TRBJ2-4
D: TRBD2
size: few
DNA: TGTGCCAGCAGCCAAGATTTTTCTAGCGGAGCCAAAAACATTCAGTACTTC
CDR3: CASSQDFSSGAKNIQYF

V: TRBV7-2
J: TRBJ1-4
D: TRBD1
size: -
DNA: TGTGCCAGCAGCCCAACAGGGGCGGTAGGGGAAAAACTGTTTTTT
CDR3: CASSPTGAVGEKLFF

V: TRBV2
J: TRBJ2-1
D: -
size: -
DNA: TGTGCCAGCAGTGAAGCTCGCGGACTGTCGTACAATGAGCAGTTCTTC
CDR3: CASSEARGLSYNEQFF

V: TRBV5-1
J: TRBJ2-1
D: TRBD1
size: many
DNA: TGCGCCAGCAGCTTTACGGGACAGGTGGTTTGGGATGAGCAGTTCTTC
CDR3: CASSFTGQVVWDEQFF

V: TRBV3-1
J: TRBJ1-4
D: -
size: -
DNA: TGTGCCAGCAGCCACAGACAAGCGGGTTCAACTAATGAAAAACTGTTTTTT
CDR3: CASSHRQAGSTNEKLFF

V: TRBV7-6
J: TRBJ1-1
D: -
size: -
DNA: TGTGCCAGCAGCTCGGACAGTAACACTGAAGCTTTCTTT
CDR3: CASSSDSNTEAFF

V: TRBV12-3/TRBV12-4
J: TRBJ2-3
D: -
size: few
DNA: TGTGCCATCTGTCTCCAGTCGAGCCTAACCCTCGCTAGCACAGATACGCAGTATTTT
CDR3: CAICLQSSLTLASTDTQYF

V: TRBV20-1
J: TRBJ1-3
D: TRBD1
size: few
DNA: TGCAGTGCTAGAGATGTGAGGGCGGCAGGGGGGACCTCTGGAAACACCATATATTTT
CDR3: CSARDVRAAGGTSGNTIYF

V: TRBV12-3/TRBV12-4
J: TRBJ2-2
D: -
size: many
DNA: TGTGCCAGCAGTTTATCCTCCGGGGAGCTGTTTTTT
CDR3: CASSLSSGELFF

V: TRBV29-1
J: TRBJ2-3
D: TRBD2
size: few
DNA: TGCAGCACGGGACTAGCGGGGGGCACAGATACGCAGTATTTT
CDR3: CSTGLAGGTDTQYF

V: TRBV10-2
J: TRBJ2-1
D: TRBD1
size: many
DNA: TGCGCCAGCGGCAGACAGGGGGCTCAGGGGAATGAGCAGTTCTTC
CDR3: CASGRQGAQGNEQFF